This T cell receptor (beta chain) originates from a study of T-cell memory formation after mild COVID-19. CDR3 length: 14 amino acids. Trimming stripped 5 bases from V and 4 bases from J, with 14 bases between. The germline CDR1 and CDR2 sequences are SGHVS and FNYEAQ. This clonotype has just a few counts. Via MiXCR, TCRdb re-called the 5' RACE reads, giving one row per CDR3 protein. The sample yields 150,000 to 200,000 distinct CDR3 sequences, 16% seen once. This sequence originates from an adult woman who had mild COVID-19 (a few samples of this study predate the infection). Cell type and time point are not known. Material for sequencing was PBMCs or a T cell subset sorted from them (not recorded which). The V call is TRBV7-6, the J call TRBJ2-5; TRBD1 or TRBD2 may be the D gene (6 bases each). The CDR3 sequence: CASSPSGAGETQYF. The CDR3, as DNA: TGTGCCAGCAGCCCATCGGGGGCCGGAGAGACCCAGTACTTC.